Shown below are 13 T cell receptor beta chains from a single sample sequenced in a study of blood T cell repertoires in COVID-19. Clones were read by immunoSEQ multiplex PCR, and TCRdb kept only the in-frame ones, dropping some. This table has about 250,000 clones, 70% to 75% appearing once. Sequenced sample: peripheral blood. The receptor source for this set is an elderly woman with acute or convalescent COVID-19.

V and J are TRBV6-6 and TRBJ1-1, with 8 bases lining up with TRBD1. Losses at the gene ends were 0 bases for V and 1 base for J; bases not matched to a gene: 1. The CDR3 spans 15 residues. CDR1 MNHNY and CDR2 SVGAGI come from the germline V gene (reference sequence). This CDR3 reads CASSYSGQGNTEAFF. The CDR3 bases are TGTGCCAGCAGTTACTCCGGACAGGGGAACACTGAAGCTTTCTTT.

The chain employs TRBV7-9 and TRBJ2-7, with TRBD2 identical over 10 bases. With V trimmed by 7 bases and J by 1 base, 4 bases remained unmatched. Germline V gives CDR1 SEHNR, CDR2 FQNEAQ (reference sequence). The CDR3 loop spans 14 amino acids. The CDR3 spells CASTLAGASYEQYF. Written as DNA, the CDR3 is TGTGCCAGCACCCTAGCGGGAGCGTCCTACGAGCAGTACTTC.

The chain links TRBV14 to TRBJ1-2, with a tentative D call TRBD1 (6 bases). V was shortened by 1 base and J by 8 bases, with 35 bases between the two germline ends. Germline CDR1 reads SGHDN; CDR2 reads FVKESK. This CDR3 spans 21 amino acids. The DNA for the CDR3 is TGTGCCAGCAGCCAAGCACCCATCCCCGGGCCCCCACAGGGCACTGCTGCGGGCTACACCTTC. Protein sequence: CASSQAPIPGPPQGTAAGYTF.

This clone occurred a few times. The rearrangement joins TRBV5-5 to TRBJ2-7; a weak D match, TRBD1 (5 bases). Germline CDR1 reads SGHKS; CDR2 reads YYEKEE (reference sequence). The CDR3 contains 14 residues. V was shortened by 0 bases and J by 0 bases, with 7 bases between the two germline ends. DNA of the CDR3: TGTGCCAGCAGCTTGGAACAGGTCTCCTACGAGCAGTACTTC. Protein: CASSLEQVSYEQYF.

The rearrangement links TRBV9 to TRBJ1-4; TRBD1 might be the D (6 bases). Germline V gene lookup returns CDR1 SGDLS and CDR2 YYNGEE. V dropped 3 bases and J dropped 7 bases, with 13 bases sitting between them. The CDR3 has 14 amino acids. The CDR3 bases are TGTGCCAGCAGCGCACAGGGAAGTGGTGAAAAACTGTTTTTT. As protein: CASSAQGSGEKLFF.

This sequence joins TRBV5-1 and TRBJ2-2, with D perhaps TRBD1 (5 bases). Germline V gene lookup returns CDR1 SGHRS and CDR2 YFSETQ. Trimming took 0 bases from V and 1 from J, leaving 10 bases between them. CDR3 length equals 16 residues. The CDR3 spells CASSLVGVGNTGELFF. For the CDR3, the DNA is TGCGCCAGCAGCTTGGTAGGGGTGGGGAACACCGGGGAGCTGTTTTTT.

About this clone itself: Since a much larger clone is just one base distant, this may be a read error. The chain employs TRBV5-5 and TRBJ1-1; no clear D. V lost 0 bases to trimming and J lost 1 base, with 7 bases between them. CDR1 SGHKS and CDR2 YYEKEE come from the germline V gene (reference sequence). CDR3 size: 14 residues. The CDR3 loop is CASSLGAGNTEAFF. CDR3 nucleotide sequence: TGTGCCAGCAGCTTGGGGGCGGGGAACACTGAAGCTTTCTTT.

Comment on this clone: Sequence at one end of the junction differs from germline and may be a read error. V usage is TRBV2 and J usage is TRBJ1-2; 10 bases line up with TRBD1. The CDR3 has 11 amino acids. Germline values: CDR1 SNHLY, CDR2 FYNNEI. This chain's CDR3 is CASRGQGPQIF. CDR3 nucleotides: TGTGCCAGCAGGGGACAGGGGCCGCAAATCTTC.

This chain links TRBV29-1 with TRBJ2-2, with TRBD1 matching 8 bases. Germline CDR1 reads SQVTM; CDR2 reads ANQGSEA. The length of the CDR3 is 14 residues. V lost 4 bases, J lost 2 bases, and 3 bases stayed unmatched. This CDR3 is CSVVGQANTGELFF. DNA of the CDR3: TGCAGCGTTGTGGGACAGGCCAACACCGGGGAGCTGTTTTTT.

This chain links TRBV3-1 (or the pseudogene TRBV3-2) with TRBJ2-3; TRBD2 matches 8 bases. CDR3 size: 15 residues. The trim removed 4 bases at V and 6 bases at J, leaving 9 bases unmatched. Germline V gene lookup returns CDR1 LGHDT and CDR2 YNNKEL (reference sequence). The DNA for the CDR3 is TGTGCCAGCAGCCCCGGGGGGTTAGCGGGGGATACGCAGTATTTT. The encoded protein is CASSPGGLAGDTQYF.

This clone has more than one count but fewer than ten. The chain recombines TRBV10-3 with TRBJ2-1; D is uncertain. Germline lookup yields CDR1 ENHRY and CDR2 SYGVKD. The CDR3 contains 14 residues. Trimming shortened V by 7 bases and J by 7 bases, and 17 bases separated the two germline ends. The CDR3, as DNA: TGTGCCATCATGCCGTCCGCCGGTCGAAATGAGCAGTTCTTC. It specifies CAIMPSAGRNEQFF.

The sample holds a few counts of this clone. This chain joins TRBV2 and TRBJ2-7; perhaps TRBD1 as D (6 bases). Trimming pared 4 bases from V and 9 bases from J, leaving 19 bases between. Per germline, CDR1 SNHLY and CDR2 FYNNEI. This CDR3 has 14 residues. The CDR3 coding sequence is TGTGCCAGCAGTGTGGGGCAGGGGCGGGTTCGGCAGTACTTC. Translation gives CASSVGQGRVRQYF.

The genes are TRBV21-1 and TRBJ2-7; the table's D gene call, TRBD1, was not cross checked with the DNA. TRBV21-1 is a recognized pseudogene. The CDR3 runs 15 residues. The CDR3 region is CASSKGGPSSYEQYF. CDR3 bases: TGTGCCAGCAGCAAAGGGGGCCCTAGCTCCTACGAGCAGTACTTC.